This paragraph reports one TCR beta chain. Its specific antigen is unknown. One base away there is no much larger clone; base qualities are not given. These data come from a study of blood T cell repertoires in COVID-19 (dated by TCRdb to between 2020 and 2021). Background for the entire study: Collaborator samples came from the United States, Italy and Spain and covered acute and convalescent phases of COVID-19. The prospective study material was composed of cDNA or gDNA derived from T cells, B-cell-depleted T cells, or PBMCs. A freely available public database, intended as a resource for researchers studying the immune response to SARS-CoV-2, is where the repertoires were released. Nearly every sample came with metadata listing a de-identified subject ID, COVID-19 status, age in years and sex. Where available, HLA class I and class II types were taken from metadata supplied by the sample provider and were not determined by assay-based typing. Subjects who had been exposed to COVID-19, were actively infected with it, or had recovered from it provided the deeply sampled blood TCRbeta repertoires that made up the dataset. The samples were drawn from two sources: the first 160 participants of the ongoing ImmuneRACE study, and 1,000 to 1,500 subjects contributed by 6 global collaborators.

Paper-wide results and their limitations: The amount of clinical and demographic metadata varied by source and participant and was provided uncurated.

Enrolling through a virtual design, the prospective study's participants ranged in age from roughly 18 to 90 years and lived across 24 United States geographic areas. In the prospective study, participants were assigned to cohorts based on the clinical history participants reported in a screening survey and a study questionnaire. In the prospective study, mobile phlebotomists collected whole blood, serum and a nasopharyngeal or oropharyngeal swab from each participant. Additional blood draws and questionnaires over a 2-month period could optionally be provided by prospective study participants. Before DNA extraction, prospective study blood samples were shipped either frozen or at room temperature. The immunoSEQ Assay, a bias-controlled multiplex PCR, was used to amplify TCRbeta CDR3 regions from genomic DNA. From the authors' description of their analysis: Nucleated cell counts per sample were estimated from amplification of reference gene primers within the assay. To quantify the absolute abundance of each unique TCRbeta CDR3 rearrangement, sequence reads were collapsed and filtered. For each sample, productive Simpson clonality was calculated as the square root of Simpson's diversity index over productive rearrangements. In TCRdb, the immuneACCESS table is reduced to in-frame sequences with V and J assigned. These tables do not hold every clone; where another copy was compared, an unresolved V gene accounts for under half, and the others remain unexplained. V and J calls and clone size are those listed in that table; D and trimming were worked out from the DNA. The sample table records some 260,000 clones; around four fifths of these occur just once. The biggest ten clones account for approximately 4% of the sample.

The sequenced material came from PBMCs or T cells enriched from blood (not recorded which). The source is a young man with acute COVID-19.

The bases are TGCAGTGCTAAGGGGCAGGGATACTTCTTT. Its coded protein is CSAKGQGYFF. The chain is made from TRBV20-1 and TRBJ1-1; a tentative D call is TRBD1 (5 bases match). CDR1 DFQATT and CDR2 SNEGSKA were looked up in the germline V gene (reference sequence). At the junction V is shortened by 4 bases and J by 14 bases, with 14 bases in between. Taken from cysteine to phenylalanine, the CDR3 has 10 residues. Only CDR3 DNA remains: 30 bases, in frame from the first base.